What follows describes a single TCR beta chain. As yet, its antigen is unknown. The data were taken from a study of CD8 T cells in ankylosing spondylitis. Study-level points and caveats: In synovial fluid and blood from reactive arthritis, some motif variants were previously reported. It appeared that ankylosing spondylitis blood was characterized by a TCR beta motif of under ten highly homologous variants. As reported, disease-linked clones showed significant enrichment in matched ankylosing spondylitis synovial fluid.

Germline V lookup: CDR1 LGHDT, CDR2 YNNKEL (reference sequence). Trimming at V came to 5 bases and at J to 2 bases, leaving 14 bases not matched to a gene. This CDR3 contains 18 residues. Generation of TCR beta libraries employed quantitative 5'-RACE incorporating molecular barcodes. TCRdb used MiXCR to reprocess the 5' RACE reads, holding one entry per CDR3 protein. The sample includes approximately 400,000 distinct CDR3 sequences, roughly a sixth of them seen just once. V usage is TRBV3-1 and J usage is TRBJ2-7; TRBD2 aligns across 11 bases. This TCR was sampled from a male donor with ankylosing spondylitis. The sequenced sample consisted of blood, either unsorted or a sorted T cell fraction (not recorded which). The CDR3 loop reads CASSARLAGSSFPYEQYF. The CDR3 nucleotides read TGTGCCAGCAGCGCCCGACTAGCGGGATCTAGTTTTCCCTACGAGCAGTACTTC.